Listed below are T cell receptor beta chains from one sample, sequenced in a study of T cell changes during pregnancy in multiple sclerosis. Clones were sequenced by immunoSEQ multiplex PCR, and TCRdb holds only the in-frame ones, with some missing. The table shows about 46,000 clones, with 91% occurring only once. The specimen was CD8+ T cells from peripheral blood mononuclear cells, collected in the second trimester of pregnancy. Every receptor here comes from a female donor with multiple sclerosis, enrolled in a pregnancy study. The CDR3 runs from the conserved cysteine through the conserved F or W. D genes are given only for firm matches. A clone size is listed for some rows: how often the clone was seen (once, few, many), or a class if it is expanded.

cdr3_aa: CASSLGGGVRETQYF; cdr3_nt: TGTGCCAGCAGCTTAGGAGGGGGGGTCAGGGAGACCCAGTACTTC; clone_size: NA; v_call: TRBV7-2; j_call: TRBJ2-5; d_call: NA; cdr3_length: 15
cdr3_aa: CASSNTPRCSPLHF; cdr3_nt: TGTGCCAGCAGCAATACCCCTAGGTGTTCACCCCTCCACTTT; clone_size: NA; v_call: TRBV21-1; j_call: TRBJ1-6; d_call: NA; cdr3_length: 14
cdr3_aa: CASSKTVSYEQYF; cdr3_nt: TGTGCCAGTTCCAAGACAGTTTCCTACGAGCAGTACTTC; clone_size: NA; v_call: TRBV19; j_call: TRBJ2-7; d_call: NA; cdr3_length: 13
cdr3_aa: CASSLLAGAYNEQFF; cdr3_nt: TGTGCCAGCAGCTTACTAGCGGGGGCTTACAATGAGCAGTTCTTC; clone_size: NA; v_call: TRBV7-9; j_call: TRBJ2-1; d_call: TRBD2; cdr3_length: 15
cdr3_aa: CASSINRGGSTGELFF; cdr3_nt: TGTGCCAGTAGTATAAACAGGGGGGGCAGCACCGGGGAGCTGTTTTTT; clone_size: NA; v_call: TRBV19; j_call: TRBJ2-2; d_call: NA; cdr3_length: 16
cdr3_aa: CASSQDAGQPSEAFF; cdr3_nt: TGCGCCAGCAGCCAAGATGCGGGACAGCCAAGTGAAGCTTTCTTT; clone_size: NA; v_call: TRBV4-1; j_call: TRBJ1-1; d_call: TRBD1; cdr3_length: 15
cdr3_aa: CASSPTGANEQFF; cdr3_nt: TGTGCCAGCAGCCCGACAGGGGCCAATGAGCAGTTCTTC; clone_size: NA; v_call: TRBV6-5; j_call: TRBJ2-1; d_call: TRBD1; cdr3_length: 13
cdr3_aa: CASTMGGQPQHF; cdr3_nt: TGTGCCAGCACGATGGGGGGTCAGCCCCAGCATTTT; clone_size: few; v_call: TRBV7-9; j_call: TRBJ1-5; d_call: NA; cdr3_length: 12
cdr3_aa: CASSPELESTDTQYF; cdr3_nt: TGTGCCAGCAGCCCAGAACTAGAGTCCACAGATACGCAGTATTTT; clone_size: NA; v_call: TRBV11-2; j_call: TRBJ2-3; d_call: NA; cdr3_length: 15
cdr3_aa: CASSVGERAYNEQFF; cdr3_nt: TGTGCCAGCAGCGTAGGGGAGAGGGCTTACAATGAGCAGTTCTTC; clone_size: NA; v_call: TRBV9; j_call: TRBJ2-1; d_call: NA; cdr3_length: 15
cdr3_aa: CSALTGGSYEQYF; cdr3_nt: TGCAGCGCCCTCACAGGGGGGAGCTACGAGCAGTACTTC; clone_size: NA; v_call: TRBV29-1; j_call: TRBJ2-7; d_call: TRBD1; cdr3_length: 13
cdr3_aa: CASSPTGSQETQYF; cdr3_nt: TGTGCCAGCAGCCCTACAGGATCCCAAGAGACCCAGTACTTC; clone_size: NA; v_call: TRBV7-2; j_call: TRBJ2-5; d_call: NA; cdr3_length: 14
cdr3_aa: CASSQEVRGYGYTF; cdr3_nt: TGCGCCAGCAGCCAAGAAGTCCGGGGGTATGGCTACACCTTC; clone_size: once; v_call: TRBV4-1; j_call: TRBJ1-2; d_call: NA; cdr3_length: 14
cdr3_aa: CSGDRGAEAFF; cdr3_nt: TGCAGCGGGGACAGGGGAGCTGAAGCTTTCTTT; clone_size: NA; v_call: TRBV29-1; j_call: TRBJ1-1; d_call: TRBD1; cdr3_length: 11
cdr3_aa: CASSKGTGGSGNTIYF; cdr3_nt: TGTGCCAGCAGCAAGGGGACTGGCGGCTCTGGAAACACCATATATTTT; clone_size: NA; v_call: TRBV7-3; j_call: TRBJ1-3; d_call: NA; cdr3_length: 16
cdr3_aa: CASKPPGTGYTF; cdr3_nt: TGTGCCAGTAAACCACCGGGAACTGGCTACACCTTC; clone_size: NA; v_call: TRBV19; j_call: TRBJ1-2; d_call: NA; cdr3_length: 12
cdr3_aa: CASSHLTEAFF; cdr3_nt: TGTGCCAGCAGCCACCTCACTGAAGCTTTCTTT; clone_size: NA; v_call: TRBV4-2; j_call: TRBJ1-1; d_call: NA; cdr3_length: 11
cdr3_aa: CASMAGGEQETQYF; cdr3_nt: TGTGCCAGCATGGCAGGGGGTGAGCAAGAGACCCAGTACTTC; clone_size: NA; v_call: TRBV2; j_call: TRBJ2-5; d_call: TRBD1; cdr3_length: 14
cdr3_aa: CASSEGGGLAEAFF; cdr3_nt: TGTGCCAGCAGCGAAGGCGGGGGTCTAGCTGAAGCTTTCTTT; clone_size: once; v_call: TRBV9; j_call: TRBJ1-1; d_call: NA; cdr3_length: 14
cdr3_aa: CASSQTGGGGNSPLHF; cdr3_nt: TGCGCCAGCAGCCAAACCGGGGGGGGAGGTAATTCACCCCTCCACTTT; clone_size: NA; v_call: TRBV4-3; j_call: TRBJ1-6; d_call: NA; cdr3_length: 16
cdr3_aa: CASSIAVNTEAFF; cdr3_nt: TGTGCCAGTAGTATAGCGGTGAACACTGAAGCTTTCTTT; clone_size: NA; v_call: TRBV19; j_call: TRBJ1-1; d_call: NA; cdr3_length: 13
cdr3_aa: CASSQGIDSSGYTF; cdr3_nt: TGCGCCAGCAGCCAAGGCATAGACAGTAGTGGCTACACCTTC; clone_size: NA; v_call: TRBV4-3; j_call: TRBJ1-2; d_call: NA; cdr3_length: 14
cdr3_aa: CASSFERYQETQYF; cdr3_nt: TGTGCCAGCAGTTTTGAGAGGTACCAAGAGACCCAGTACTTC; clone_size: NA; v_call: TRBV7-9; j_call: TRBJ2-5; d_call: NA; cdr3_length: 14
cdr3_aa: CASSNPTGALEAFF; cdr3_nt: TGTGCCAGCAGTAATCCGACAGGGGCCCTTGAAGCTTTCTTT; clone_size: few; v_call: TRBV6-5; j_call: TRBJ1-1; d_call: TRBD1; cdr3_length: 14
cdr3_aa: CASSYPGTGMNTEAFF; cdr3_nt: TGTGCCAGCAGTTACCCCGGGACAGGTATGAACACTGAAGCTTTCTTT; clone_size: NA; v_call: TRBV6-6; j_call: TRBJ1-1; d_call: TRBD1; cdr3_length: 16
cdr3_aa: CASSPDRTATYGYTF; cdr3_nt: TGTGCCAGCAGCCCCGACAGGACTGCTACCTATGGCTACACCTTC; clone_size: NA; v_call: TRBV6-5; j_call: TRBJ1-2; d_call: NA; cdr3_length: 15
cdr3_aa: CASSWGQTYEQYF; cdr3_nt: TGTGCCAGCAGCTGGGGACAGACCTACGAGCAGTACTTC; clone_size: NA; v_call: TRBV5-6; j_call: TRBJ2-7; d_call: TRBD1; cdr3_length: 13
cdr3_aa: CASSLASGTSTDTQYF; cdr3_nt: TGCGCCAGCAGCCTCGCTAGCGGAACTAGCACAGATACGCAGTATTTT; clone_size: NA; v_call: TRBV4-3; j_call: TRBJ2-3; d_call: TRBD2; cdr3_length: 16
cdr3_aa: CASSPIGGGGTEAFF; cdr3_nt: TGTGCCAGCAGCCCCATCGGGGGGGGCGGCACTGAAGCTTTCTTT; clone_size: NA; v_call: TRBV7-6; j_call: TRBJ1-1; d_call: NA; cdr3_length: 15
cdr3_aa: CASSGLEQFF; cdr3_nt: TGCGCCAGCAGTGGACTCGAGCAGTTCTTC; clone_size: NA; v_call: TRBV10-2; j_call: TRBJ2-1; d_call: NA; cdr3_length: 10
cdr3_aa: CATTGTGYNEQFF; cdr3_nt: TGTGCCACCACAGGGACAGGCTACAATGAGCAGTTCTTC; clone_size: NA; v_call: TRBV27; j_call: TRBJ2-1; d_call: TRBD1; cdr3_length: 13
cdr3_aa: CASNFADTEAFF; cdr3_nt: TGTGCCAGCAATTTTGCAGACACTGAAGCTTTCTTT; clone_size: NA; v_call: TRBV6-1; j_call: TRBJ1-1; d_call: NA; cdr3_length: 12
cdr3_aa: CASSVGGGLTYEQYF; cdr3_nt: TGTGCCAGCAGCGTAGGTGGAGGACTCACCTACGAGCAGTACTTC; clone_size: NA; v_call: TRBV9; j_call: TRBJ2-7; d_call: NA; cdr3_length: 15
cdr3_aa: CASNGQSYEQYF; cdr3_nt: TGTGCCAGCAATGGTCAGTCCTACGAGCAGTACTTC; clone_size: once; v_call: TRBV2; j_call: TRBJ2-7; d_call: NA; cdr3_length: 12
cdr3_aa: CASSVMGGEETQYF; cdr3_nt: TGTGCCAGCAGTGTCATGGGGGGGGAAGAGACCCAGTACTTC; clone_size: NA; v_call: TRBV25-1; j_call: TRBJ2-5; d_call: TRBD2; cdr3_length: 14
cdr3_aa: CASSTTSDEQFF; cdr3_nt: TGTGCCAGCAGTACGACTAGCGATGAGCAGTTCTTC; clone_size: NA; v_call: TRBV11-2; j_call: TRBJ2-1; d_call: TRBD2; cdr3_length: 12
cdr3_aa: CASSFSGLYNEQFF; cdr3_nt: TGTGCCAGCAGTTTCTCGGGCCTGTACAATGAGCAGTTCTTC; clone_size: NA; v_call: TRBV6-6; j_call: TRBJ2-1; d_call: NA; cdr3_length: 14
cdr3_aa: CASSQGQRGGWVFF; cdr3_nt: TGCGCCAGCAGCCAAGGGCAGCGGGGGGGCTGGGTGTTCTTC; clone_size: NA; v_call: TRBV4-1; j_call: TRBJ2-1; d_call: TRBD2; cdr3_length: 14
cdr3_aa: CASSPEAGSYEQYF; cdr3_nt: TGTGCCAGCAGCCCCGAGGCGGGGTCCTACGAGCAGTACTTC; clone_size: NA; v_call: TRBV9; j_call: TRBJ2-7; d_call: NA; cdr3_length: 14